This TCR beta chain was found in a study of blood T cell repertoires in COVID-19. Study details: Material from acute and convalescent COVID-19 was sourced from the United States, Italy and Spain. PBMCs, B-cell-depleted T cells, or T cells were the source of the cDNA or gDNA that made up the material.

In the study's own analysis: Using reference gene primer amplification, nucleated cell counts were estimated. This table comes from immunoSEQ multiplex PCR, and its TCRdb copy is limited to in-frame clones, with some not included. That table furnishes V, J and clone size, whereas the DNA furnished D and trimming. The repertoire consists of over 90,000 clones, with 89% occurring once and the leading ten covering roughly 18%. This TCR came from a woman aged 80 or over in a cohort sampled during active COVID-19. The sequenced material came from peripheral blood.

This chain's CDR3 is CASSEPTGSNYNEQFF. In DNA, the CDR3 is TGTGCCAGCAGTGAGCCCACAGGGTCGAACTACAATGAGCAGTTCTTC. The V gene is TRBV25-1, the J gene TRBJ2-1; TRBD1 is a possible D gene (6 bases). The CDR3 runs 16 residues. Germline CDR1 reads MGHDK; CDR2 reads SYGVNS. Trimming took off 3 bases at V and 3 bases at J, with 15 bases between the two ends.